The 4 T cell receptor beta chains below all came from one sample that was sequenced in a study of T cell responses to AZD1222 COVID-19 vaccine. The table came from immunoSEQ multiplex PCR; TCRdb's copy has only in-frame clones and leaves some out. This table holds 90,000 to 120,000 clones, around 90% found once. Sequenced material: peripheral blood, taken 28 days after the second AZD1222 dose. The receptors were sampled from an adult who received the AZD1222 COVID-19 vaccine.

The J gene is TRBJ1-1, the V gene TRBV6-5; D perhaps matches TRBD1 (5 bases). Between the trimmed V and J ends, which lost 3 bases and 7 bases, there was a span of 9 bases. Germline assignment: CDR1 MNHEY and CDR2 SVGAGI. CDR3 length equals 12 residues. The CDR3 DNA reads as TGTGCCAGCAGTTATTGGGACGGTGAAGCTTTCTTT. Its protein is CASSYWDGEAFF.

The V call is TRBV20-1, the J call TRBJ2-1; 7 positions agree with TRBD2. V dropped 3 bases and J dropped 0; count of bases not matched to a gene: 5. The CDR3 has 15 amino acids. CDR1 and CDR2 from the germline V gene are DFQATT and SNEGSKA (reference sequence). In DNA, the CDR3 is TGCAGTGCTAGTTTGCGGGGGAGCTCCTACAATGAGCAGTTCTTC. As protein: CSASLRGSSYNEQFF.

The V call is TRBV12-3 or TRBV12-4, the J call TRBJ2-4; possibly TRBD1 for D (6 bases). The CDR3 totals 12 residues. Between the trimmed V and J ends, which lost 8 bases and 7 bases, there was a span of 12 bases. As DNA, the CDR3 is TGTGCCAGCTCAGGGGTTCTGAACATTCAGTACTTC. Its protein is CASSGVLNIQYF.

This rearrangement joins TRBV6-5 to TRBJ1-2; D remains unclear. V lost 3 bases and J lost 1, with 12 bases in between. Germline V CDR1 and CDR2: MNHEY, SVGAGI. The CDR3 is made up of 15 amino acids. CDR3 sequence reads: CASSYRQADNYGYTF. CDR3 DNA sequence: TGTGCCAGCAGTTATCGCCAAGCGGATAACTATGGCTACACCTTC.